Listed below are T cell receptor beta chains from one sample, sequenced in a study of PD-L1 blockade in urothelial cancer. Only in-frame clones appear in the TCRdb table, and some are missing; sequencing was by immunoSEQ multiplex PCR. Here the sample spans 70,000 or so clones, 85% to 90% being singletons. Sequenced here: PBMCs, sampled around atezolizumab (anti-PD-L1) treatment. Receptors originate from a man between 65 and 80 years old with urothelial cancer. Each CDR3 is given with its conserved first and last residue. D genes are given only for firm matches. Size tells how often a clone was seen (once, few, many) or the class of an expanded clone, and some rows leave it out.

size,V,length,J,D,DNA,CDR3
few,TRBV13,16,TRBJ2-4,TRBD1,TGTGCCAGCAGCCCTCAGGGGGCGCCCAGCAAAAACATTCAGTACTTC,CASSPQGAPSKNIQYF
NA,TRBV28,12,TRBJ1-5,NA,TGTGCCGCAAAATCAGGGTATCAGCCCCAGCATTTT,CAAKSGYQPQHF
NA,TRBV5-1,16,TRBJ2-3,TRBD2,TGCGCCAGCAGCTTGGAGGCTAGCGGATACACAGATACGCAGTATTTT,CASSLEASGYTDTQYF
NA,TRBV6-6,15,TRBJ2-3,TRBD2,TGTGCCAGCAGCTTCGGACTAGCGGGAAGGGGGACGCAGTATTTT,CASSFGLAGRGTQYF
once,TRBV5-1,18,TRBJ1-3,TRBD1,TGCGCCAGCAGCTCCACGCCCGGACAGGGGAGCTCTGGAAACACCATATATTTT,CASSSTPGQGSSGNTIYF
NA,TRBV27,14,TRBJ2-7,NA,TGTGCCAGCGGTCCGCACACTAGGACCTACGAGCAGTACTTC,CASGPHTRTYEQYF
NA,TRBV27,16,TRBJ1-5,NA,TGTGCCAGCAGTGCGGGCCAGCTCTATAGCAATCAGCCCCAGCATTTT,CASSAGQLYSNQPQHF
NA,TRBV7-6,14,TRBJ2-7,NA,TGTGCCAGCAGCTTAGGAACAGGGAACTACGAGCAGTACTTC,CASSLGTGNYEQYF
NA,TRBV28,15,TRBJ2-1,TRBD2,TGTGCCAGCAGTAAAACTAGCGGGAGCCACAATGAGCAGTTCTTC,CASSKTSGSHNEQFF
NA,TRBV5-1,13,TRBJ2-5,TRBD1,TGCGCCAGCAGTTACGGACAGGGGGGGACCCAGTACTTC,CASSYGQGGTQYF
NA,TRBV7-7,16,TRBJ1-3,NA,TGTGCCAGCAGCTCCCACCCACCCAGCTCTGGAAACACCATATATTTT,CASSSHPPSSGNTIYF
once,TRBV6-5,15,TRBJ1-4,TRBD1,TGTGCCAGCAGGGGGGCCGGGACAGGGGATGAAAAACTGTTTTTT,CASRGAGTGDEKLFF
NA,TRBV5-8,15,TRBJ2-1,TRBD1,TGTGCCAGCAGCAGGCGACAGGGTACCTACAATGAGCAGTTCTTC,CASSRRQGTYNEQFF
once,TRBV7-2,15,TRBJ1-5,NA,TGTGCCAGCAGCTGGGACGGGGGTGTCTGGCAGCCCCAGCATTTT,CASSWDGGVWQPQHF
NA,TRBV14,13,TRBJ2-7,NA,TGTGCCAGCTGCCAGGCCACCTCCTACGAGCAGTACTTC,CASCQATSYEQYF
NA,TRBV6-6,15,TRBJ2-1,TRBD1,TGTGCCAGCAGTGACGGACAGGGGGCGCGAAATGAGCAGTTCTTC,CASSDGQGARNEQFF
NA,TRBV19,15,TRBJ1-2,NA,TGTGCCAGTAGTATCCGGGGTAATACTAACTATGGCTACACCTTC,CASSIRGNTNYGYTF
NA,TRBV6-1,12,TRBJ1-2,NA,TGTGCCAGCTCTGGCAGGTACTATGGCTACACCTTC,CASSGRYYGYTF
NA,TRBV30,15,TRBJ1-5,TRBD1,TGTGCCTGGAGTTATCAGACAGGGGGCGATCAGCCCCAGCATTTT,CAWSYQTGGDQPQHF
few,TRBV19,13,TRBJ2-1,NA,TGTGCCAGTAGTCCCCCCAATGACAATGAGCAGTTCTTC,CASSPPNDNEQFF
NA,TRBV28,15,TRBJ1-5,TRBD1,TGTGCCAGCAGATCTGGACAGGGAAGGGGTCAGCCCCAGCATTTT,CASRSGQGRGQPQHF
NA,TRBV7-9,15,TRBJ2-7,TRBD1,TGTGCCTCCACAAGGGACAGGGATACATCCTACGAGCAGTACTTC,CASTRDRDTSYEQYF
NA,TRBV9,19,TRBJ1-2,TRBD1,TGTGCCAGCAGCGCAGGACAAGGAGGGACAGGGGGAACTAACTATGGCTACACCTTC,CASSAGQGGTGGTNYGYTF